Shown below are 19 T cell receptor beta chains from a single sample sequenced in a study of T cells in Graves' hyperthyroidism and ophthalmopathy. The CDR3 regions of TCR beta were amplified from RNA transcripts. TCR CDR3 underwent first-round RT-PCR with the HTBI primer set. TCRdb re-analysed the multiplex PCR reads in MiXCR, keeping a single row per CDR3 protein. Seen here are hundreds of thousands of distinct CDR3 sequences, roughly 14% observed once, and the top ten hold 25% to 35%. Material: blood. The receptors stem from a woman aged 18-30 years with Graves' hyperthyroidism that later progressed to Graves' ophthalmopathy.

V gene TRBV10-2 combines with J gene TRBJ1-2, with a weak D call TRBD1 (6 bases). The germline CDR1 and CDR2 sequences are WSHSY and SAAADI. V gave up 5 bases and J gave up 0 bases, with 16 bases separating them. This CDR3 spans 16 amino acids. CDR3 in DNA: TGCGCCAGCAGTCGAGGCTCGGACAGCTCTAACTATGGCTACACCTTC. It codes for CASSRGSDSSNYGYTF.

This clonotype showed up many times. The chain combines TRBV20-1 with TRBJ1-2; perhaps TRBD1 as D (5 bases). This CDR3 spans 13 amino acids. The V gene lost 1 base and the J gene lost 3 bases, with 9 bases spanning the gap. Germline V lookup: CDR1 DFQATT, CDR2 SNEGSKA (reference sequence). The CDR3 region has the DNA TGCAGTGCTAGAGTGGGGGATCACTATGGCTACACCTTC. It specifies CSARVGDHYGYTF.

The rearrangement links TRBV6-1 to TRBJ2-1, with D unclear. Germline-derived CDR1 and CDR2 are MNHNS and SASEGT. The CDR3 sequence is 15 residues long. V lost 1 base and J 8 bases, leaving 15 bases between the germline ends. The CDR3 bases are TGTGCCAGCAGTGAAGGCCACCAAGTACCCCATGAGCAGTTCTTC. Amino acids: CASSEGHQVPHEQFF.

With regard to this clonotype: A much larger clone differs from this one at a single base, so this may be a read error. The CDR3, as DNA: TGTGCCACCTCTGGAAACACCATATATTTT. It codes for CATSGNTIYF. This chain links TRBV28 with TRBJ1-3; D is undetermined. The V gene's germline CDR1 is MDHEN and CDR2 SYDVKM. Trimming cost V 10 bases and J 0 bases, with 1 base left between them. CDR3 size: 10 residues. The variable domain in full, completed from reference TRBV28 and TRBJ1-3, reads DVKVTQSSRYLVKRTGEKVFLECVQDMDHENMFWYRQDPGLGLRLIYFSYDVKMKEKGDIPEGYSVSREKKERFSLILESASTNQTSMYLCATSGNTIYFGEGSWLTVV.

Only one count was recorded for this clonotype. CDR3 DNA sequence: TGTGCCAGCAGCTTGGGACTCGTGGAGACCCAGTACTTC. Translating it yields CASSLGLVETQYF. The rearrangement links TRBV28 to TRBJ2-5; possible D gene TRBD2, 6 bases. V lost 6 bases, J lost 5 bases, and 13 bases lay in between. Germline CDR1 and CDR2: MDHEN and SYDVKM. This CDR3 contains 13 residues.

To note about this clonotype: It may be a read error: a sequence one base away is much more abundant. This likely comes from a read error, as the CDR3 has no conserved phenylalanine or tryptophan at its end. V is TRBV2 and J is TRBJ2-7, with D perhaps matching TRBD2 (5 bases). This CDR3 has 14 residues. Germline V lookup: CDR1 SNHLY, CDR2 FYNNEI. V lost 6 bases, J lost 1 base, and 13 bases lay in between. CDR3 amino acids: CASSGLALSYEQYL. The CDR3 DNA follows: TGTGCCAGCAGCGGATTAGCGCTTTCCTACGAGCAGTACCTC.

This clonotype was observed many times. CDR3 region: CASSSSDSANTGELFF. The CDR3 nucleotides read TGTGCCAGCAGCTCCTCCGACAGCGCGAACACCGGGGAGCTGTTTTTT. The rearrangement links TRBV7-9 to TRBJ2-2; a weak D match, TRBD1 (5 bases). The CDR3 covers 16 residues. Trimming removed 4 bases from V and 0 bases from J, with 12 bases in between. The germline CDR1 and CDR2 sequences are SEHNR and FQNEAQ (reference sequence).

This chain links TRBV20-1 with TRBJ2-5; D is uncertain. CDR3 length: 13 residues. Trimming shortened V by 1 base and J by 1 base, and 7 bases separated the two germline ends. Germline V CDR1 and CDR2: DFQATT, SNEGSKA (reference sequence). This chain's CDR3 is CSARVAGQETQYF. Here the CDR3 DNA reads TGCAGTGCTAGAGTGGCAGGCCAAGAGACCCAGTACTTC.

This clonotype has at least ten counts. The chain couples TRBV3-1 to TRBJ2-3; 15 nucleotides align to TRBD2. With V trimmed by 7 bases and J by 7 bases, 9 bases remained unmatched. The CDR3 runs 16 residues. Germline-derived CDR1 and CDR2 are LGHDT and YNNKEL (reference sequence). Here the CDR3 reads CASTWGLAGGRNTQYF. The CDR3 DNA is TGTGCCAGCACCTGGGGACTAGCGGGAGGTCGTAATACGCAGTATTTT.

This chain uses TRBV6-1 with TRBJ1-5; 8 bases match TRBD1. The CDR3 totals 14 residues. V shed 5 bases and J 7 bases; nucleotides not matched to a gene: 7. Germline CDR1 and CDR2: MNHNS and SASEGT. The CDR3 loop is CASSPGGAGQPQHF. The CDR3 DNA is TGTGCCAGCAGTCCAGGGGGCGCGGGGCAGCCCCAGCATTTT.

The chain joins TRBV20-1 to TRBJ2-1; TRBD2 agrees at 12 bases. V lost 5 bases and J lost 4; bases outside the gene matches: 24. The CDR3 totals 21 residues. In germline, CDR1 is DFQATT, CDR2 SNEGSKA (reference sequence). The CDR3 DNA sequence: TGCAGTGCTTCCTACCTTCTCGACATAACTAGCGGGAGGCTTCGGTACAATGAGCAGTTCTTC. This codes for CSASYLLDITSGRLRYNEQFF.

This clonotype was detected a few times. The CDR3 DNA sequence: TGTGCCAGCAGTTACAGGGGCAAAGGGACAGATACGCAGTATTTT. Protein: CASSYRGKGTDTQYF. The chain joins TRBV6-4 to TRBJ2-3; TRBD1 aligns across 7 bases. The CDR3 loop spans 15 amino acids. Germline V gene data show CDR1 as MRHNA and CDR2 as SNTAGT. V shed 5 bases, J shed 3 bases, and the junction held 8 bases outside the gene matches.

The genes are TRBV4-1 and TRBJ2-1; 7 positions match TRBD1. Per germline, CDR1 MGHRA and CDR2 YSYEKL. The V segment lost 0 bases and the J segment 8 bases; nucleotides outside the gene matches: 1. The length of the CDR3 is 13 residues. CDR3 in amino acids: CASSQDRGYEQFF. The CDR3, as DNA: TGCGCCAGCAGCCAAGACAGGGGGTATGAGCAGTTCTTC.

Only a few counts were recorded for this clonotype. The chain combines TRBV7-9 with TRBJ2-1; TRBD2 matches 8 bases. The V and J ends lost 1 base and 10 bases, in that order; junction bases with no gene match: 3. The CDR3 has 13 amino acids. Per the germline V gene, CDR1 is SEHNR and CDR2 is FQNEAQ (reference sequence). CDR3 loop: CASSLGGLVEQFF. The DNA of the CDR3 is TGTGCCAGCAGCTTAGGGGGACTAGTGGAGCAGTTCTTC.

This chain connects TRBV11-2 to TRBJ1-3, with 10 bases identical to TRBD1. The germline CDR1 and CDR2 sequences are SGHAT and FQNNGV. This CDR3 is built from 14 residues. V lost 5 bases and J lost 7; bases outside the gene matches: 5. DNA for the CDR3: TGTGCCAGCAGCCCGGGGACAGGGGTTAACACCATATATTTT. It yields the protein CASSPGTGVNTIYF.

This clonotype has just a few counts. This chain uses TRBV20-1 with TRBJ1-4; D remains ambiguous. The CDR3 totals 13 residues. V lost 5 bases and J 6 bases, leaving 13 bases between the germline ends. Germline V gene data show CDR1 as DFQATT and CDR2 as SNEGSKA (reference sequence). The CDR3: CSARRGKDEKLFF. The CDR3 region has the DNA TGCAGTGCTCGACGAGGGAAGGATGAAAAACTGTTTTTT.

This chain joins TRBV2 and TRBJ2-6; the D call may be TRBD1 or TRBD2 (5 bases each). The CDR3 has 15 residues. The germline V and J ends were trimmed by 3 bases and 5 bases, with 11 bases remaining between them. Germline CDR1 SNHLY, CDR2 FYNNEI. For the CDR3, the DNA is TGTGCCAGCAGTGATGGGGGTTCCAGGGCCAACGTCCTGACTTTC. Translation: CASSDGGSRANVLTF.

This clonotype was detected a few times. V is TRBV15 and J is TRBJ2-2; D is unresolved. Looked up from germline, CDR1 is LNHNV and CDR2 is YYDKDF (reference sequence). V was cut by 0 bases and J by 6 bases, with 11 bases left in between. The CDR3 spans 15 residues. The CDR3 region is CATSRDSLKAGELFF. The CDR3 DNA sequence: TGTGCCACCAGCAGAGATTCCTTGAAGGCCGGGGAGCTGTTTTTT.

This clonotype was found a few times. The chain recombines TRBV5-1 with TRBJ2-3; tentative D call: TRBD2 (5 bases). The length of the CDR3 is 15 residues. CDR1 and CDR2 from the germline V gene are SGHRS and YFSETQ. The germline V and J ends were trimmed by 2 bases and 0 bases, with 10 bases remaining between them. The CDR3 here is CASSLWTYSTDTQYF. The CDR3 region has the DNA TGCGCCAGCAGCTTATGGACTTACAGCACAGATACGCAGTATTTT.